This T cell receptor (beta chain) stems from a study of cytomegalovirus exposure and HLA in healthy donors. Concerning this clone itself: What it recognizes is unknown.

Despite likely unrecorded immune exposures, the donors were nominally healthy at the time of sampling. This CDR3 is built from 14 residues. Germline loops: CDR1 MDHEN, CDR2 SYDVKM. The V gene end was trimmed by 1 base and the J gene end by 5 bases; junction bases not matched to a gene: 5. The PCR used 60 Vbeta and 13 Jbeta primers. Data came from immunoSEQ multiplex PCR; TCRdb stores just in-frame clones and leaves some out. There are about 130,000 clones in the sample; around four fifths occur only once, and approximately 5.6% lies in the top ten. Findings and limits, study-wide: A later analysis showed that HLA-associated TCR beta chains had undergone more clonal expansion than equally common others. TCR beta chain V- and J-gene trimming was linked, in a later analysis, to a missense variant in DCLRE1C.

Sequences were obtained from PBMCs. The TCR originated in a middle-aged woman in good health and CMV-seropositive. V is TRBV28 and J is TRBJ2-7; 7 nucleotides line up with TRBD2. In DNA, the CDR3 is TGTGCCAGCAGTTTATCCGGGAGGACCAACGAGCAGTACTTC. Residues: CASSLSGRTNEQYF.